A selection of T cell receptor beta chains follows, all from one sample in a study of identical twins. TCRdb called the 5' RACE reads again in MiXCR, with one record for every CDR3 protein. This table has 500,000 or so distinct CDR3 sequences, roughly 21% appearing once. This same sample was also part of a study on T cells expressing NK-cell markers.

The sequenced material came from CD4+ T cells sorted from blood. All receptors derive from a woman aged 18-29 years in good health. Both conserved end residues are part of each CDR3. Size values are once, few and many counts, or a class for expanded clones, and some rows have none.

abundance: few
v_gene: TRBV20-1
j_gene: TRBJ2-3
CDR3aa: CSAGGLAASTDTQYF

abundance: .
v_gene: TRBV5-1
j_gene: TRBJ1-2
CDR3aa: CASSPRGPDYGYTF

abundance: few
v_gene: TRBV20-1
j_gene: TRBJ2-3
CDR3aa: CSAIGLAVKSDTQYF

abundance: .
v_gene: TRBV7-9
j_gene: TRBJ1-5
CDR3aa: CASSQTGRDSQHF

abundance: .
v_gene: TRBV24-1
j_gene: TRBJ2-3
CDR3aa: CATSDSRGGGDTQYF

abundance: few
v_gene: TRBV29-1
j_gene: TRBJ2-7
CDR3aa: CSVARGRNEQYF

abundance: few
v_gene: TRBV5-1
j_gene: TRBJ2-2
CDR3aa: CASSFQRVNTGELFF

abundance: .
v_gene: TRBV3-1
j_gene: TRBJ2-2
CDR3aa: CASSQDSGTGELFF

abundance: few
v_gene: TRBV5-1
j_gene: TRBJ2-2
CDR3aa: CASSLEGSRAGELFF

abundance: .
v_gene: TRBV19
j_gene: TRBJ2-3
CDR3aa: CASRPGYTDTQYF

abundance: .
v_gene: TRBV20-1
j_gene: TRBJ2-1
CDR3aa: CSASPISGTNEQFF

abundance: few
v_gene: TRBV12-3/TRBV12-4
j_gene: TRBJ2-1
CDR3aa: CASSFTSRTYNEQFF

abundance: .
v_gene: TRBV12-3/TRBV12-4
j_gene: TRBJ2-2
CDR3aa: CASAPGIRELFF

abundance: few
v_gene: TRBV6-5
j_gene: TRBJ2-4
CDR3aa: CASSYEGLGLDIQYF

abundance: .
v_gene: TRBV27
j_gene: TRBJ2-3
CDR3aa: CASSSPYVRGRTDTQYF

abundance: few
v_gene: TRBV20-1
j_gene: TRBJ1-3
CDR3aa: CSASGQREGGNTIYF

abundance: .
v_gene: TRBV12-3/TRBV12-4
j_gene: TRBJ2-7
CDR3aa: CASTLTSGSGYEQYF

abundance: many
v_gene: TRBV10-3
j_gene: TRBJ1-1
CDR3aa: CAISEPGQRGEGTEAFF

abundance: few
v_gene: TRBV5-1
j_gene: TRBJ2-1
CDR3aa: CASSFGTSGGQEQFF

abundance: .
v_gene: TRBV12-3/TRBV12-4
j_gene: TRBJ1-5
CDR3aa: CASSLNGLDQPQHF

abundance: .
v_gene: TRBV5-1
j_gene: TRBJ2-7
CDR3aa: CASSWTLGGRTTLYEQYF

abundance: .
v_gene: TRBV21-1
j_gene: TRBJ1-4
CDR3aa: CASRWETNEKLFF

abundance: few
v_gene: TRBV6-1
j_gene: TRBJ2-2
CDR3aa: CASSAEDREAGELFF

abundance: .
v_gene: TRBV14
j_gene: TRBJ2-3
CDR3aa: CASSEGNADTQYF

abundance: few
v_gene: TRBV20-1
j_gene: TRBJ2-3
CDR3aa: CSARISGIADTQYF

abundance: many
v_gene: TRBV3-1
j_gene: TRBJ1-5
CDR3aa: CASSQDSKSYQPQHF

abundance: few
v_gene: TRBV9
j_gene: TRBJ1-1
CDR3aa: CASSVNGGMAFF

abundance: .
v_gene: TRBV6-1
j_gene: TRBJ2-7
CDR3aa: CASSPDRFHEQYF

abundance: .
v_gene: TRBV10-3
j_gene: TRBJ2-5
CDR3aa: CAISDLGQGGTQYF

abundance: few
v_gene: TRBV7-7
j_gene: TRBJ2-7
CDR3aa: CASEGDPSYEQYF

abundance: .
v_gene: TRBV6-1
j_gene: TRBJ1-2
CDR3aa: CASSATGLAGYTF

abundance: .
v_gene: TRBV12-3/TRBV12-4
j_gene: TRBJ2-1
CDR3aa: CASVSGTANNEQFF

abundance: many
v_gene: TRBV12-3/TRBV12-4
j_gene: TRBJ2-7
CDR3aa: CASSLRDEQYF

abundance: .
v_gene: TRBV2
j_gene: TRBJ2-7
CDR3aa: CASQITGDHEQYF

abundance: .
v_gene: TRBV11-2
j_gene: TRBJ2-5
CDR3aa: CASSPIHRGRQETQYF

abundance: few
v_gene: TRBV20-1
j_gene: TRBJ2-3
CDR3aa: CSASGGANTQYF

abundance: .
v_gene: TRBV12-3/TRBV12-4
j_gene: TRBJ2-5
CDR3aa: CASSPLAGGPHGKTQYF

abundance: .
v_gene: TRBV12-3/TRBV12-4
j_gene: TRBJ1-2
CDR3aa: CASSLQGRGGYTF

abundance: few
v_gene: TRBV5-1
j_gene: TRBJ2-7
CDR3aa: CASGEGPLGGQYF

abundance: once
v_gene: TRBV9
j_gene: TRBJ1-6
CDR3aa: CASSVEGSGVNSPLHF

abundance: .
v_gene: TRBV7-9
j_gene: TRBJ1-1
CDR3aa: CASSLLQPGGWGTEAFF

abundance: .
v_gene: TRBV20-1
j_gene: TRBJ2-2
CDR3aa: CSARGPSGRRENTGELFF